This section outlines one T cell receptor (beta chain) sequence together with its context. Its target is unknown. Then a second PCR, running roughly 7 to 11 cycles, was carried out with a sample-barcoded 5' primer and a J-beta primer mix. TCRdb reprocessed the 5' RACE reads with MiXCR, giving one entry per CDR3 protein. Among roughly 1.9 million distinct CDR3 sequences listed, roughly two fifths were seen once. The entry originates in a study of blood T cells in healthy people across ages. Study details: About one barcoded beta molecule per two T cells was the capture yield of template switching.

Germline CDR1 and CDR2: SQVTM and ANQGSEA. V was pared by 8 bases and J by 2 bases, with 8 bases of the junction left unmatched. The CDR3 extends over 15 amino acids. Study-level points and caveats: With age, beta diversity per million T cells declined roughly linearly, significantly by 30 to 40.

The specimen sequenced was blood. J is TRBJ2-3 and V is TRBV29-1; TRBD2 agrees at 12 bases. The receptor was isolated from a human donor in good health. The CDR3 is CSISTSGGDTDTQYF. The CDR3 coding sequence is TGCAGCATTTCGACTAGCGGGGGTGACACAGATACGCAGTATTTT.